A single sample gave rise to the 27 T cell receptor beta chains below, sequenced in a study of blood T cells in healthy people across ages. A second PCR of roughly 7 to 11 cycles used a sample-barcoded 5' primer and a J-beta primer mix. Each CDR3 protein gets one entry after TCRdb re-called the 5' RACE reads with MiXCR. The sample gives 1.2 million to 1.5 million distinct CDR3 sequences, approximately 60% of which show up once; over 5.5% is in the top ten. Sequenced input: blood. The origin of the receptors is a young man in good health.

In this sample, this clonotype turned up many times. This rearrangement joins TRBV4-1 to TRBJ2-5; D is possibly TRBD2 (5 bases). The V end lost 4 bases, the J end lost 5 bases, and 17 bases lay between the germline ends. The CDR3 extends over 15 amino acids. The germline V gene encodes CDR1 MGHRA and CDR2 YSYEKL. CDR3 sequence reads: CASSPEDSPRETQYF. CDR3 DNA sequence: TGCGCCAGCAGCCCGGAGGACTCCCCGAGGGAGACCCAGTACTTC.

The chain carries TRBV5-1 and TRBJ2-1; 8 bases are shared with TRBD1. CDR1 is SGHRS and CDR2 is YFSETQ in the germline V gene. The V gene end was trimmed by 5 bases and the J gene end by 7 bases; junction bases not matched to a gene: 8. This CDR3 has 14 amino acids. CDR3 nucleotide sequence: TGCGCCAGCAGTCGTGGACAGGGAACTAATGAGCAGTTCTTC. Protein: CASSRGQGTNEQFF.

The chain joins TRBV4-2 to TRBJ2-3; perhaps D is TRBD1 or TRBD2 (5 bases each). Germline V gene data show CDR1 as LGHNA and CDR2 as YNFKEQ. V was cut by 7 bases and J by 6 bases, with 17 bases left in between. The CDR3 length is 14 residues. DNA of the CDR3: TGTGCCAGCACCGCCACCGGGGCTGGGGATACGCAGTATTTT. Protein product: CASTATGAGDTQYF.

This rearrangement joins TRBV4-3 to TRBJ1-1, with TRBD1 as a possible D gene (5 bases). The germline CDR1 and CDR2 sequences are LGHNA and YSLEER. The germline V and J ends were trimmed by 1 base and 1 base, with 13 bases remaining between them. This CDR3 has 16 amino acids. The CDR3 loop is CASSQAIDSRNTEAFF. The CDR3 coding sequence is TGCGCCAGCAGCCAAGCGATCGACAGCCGGAACACTGAAGCTTTCTTT.

V usage is TRBV29-1 and J usage is TRBJ1-1; 9 nucleotides agree with TRBD1. Trimming at V came to 6 bases and at J to 5 bases, leaving 10 bases not matched to a gene. Germline loops: CDR1 SQVTM, CDR2 ANQGSEA. This CDR3 spans 14 amino acids. The CDR3 spells CSVDRTGVGTEAFF. The CDR3 bases are TGCAGCGTCGATAGGACAGGGGTCGGAACTGAAGCTTTCTTT.

This chain joins TRBV15 and TRBJ2-5; tentatively, D is TRBD2 (6 bases). Germline loops: CDR1 LNHNV, CDR2 YYDKDF (reference sequence). Trimming pared 11 bases from V and 3 bases from J, leaving 22 bases between. This CDR3 comprises 15 residues. CDR3 DNA sequence: TGTGCCGCAAGGCCATACCGGGACTCAGAAGAGACCCAGTACTTC. Residues: CAARPYRDSEETQYF. Full variable domain (rest looked up from reference TRBV15 and TRBJ2-5): DAMVIQNPRYQVTQFGKPVTLSCSQTLNHNVMYWYQQKSSQAPKLLFHYYDKDFNNEADTPDNFQSRRPNTSFCFLDIRSPGLGDTAMYLCAARPYRDSEETQYFGPGTRLLVL.

J is TRBJ2-4 and V is TRBV13; D not certain. The CDR3 totals 15 residues. Germline-derived CDR1 and CDR2 are PRHDT and FYEKMQ (reference sequence). The germline V and J ends were trimmed by 1 base and 1 base, with 8 bases remaining between them. The CDR3 is CASSLADSAKNIQYF. The CDR3 coding sequence is TGTGCCAGCAGCTTAGCGGATTCGGCCAAAAACATTCAGTACTTC.

This clonotype was observed a single time. V and J are TRBV7-9 and TRBJ2-7; 8 nucleotides line up with TRBD1. From germline, CDR1 is SEHNR and CDR2 FQNEAQ (reference sequence). With V trimmed by 6 bases and J by 4 bases, 8 bases remained unmatched. The CDR3 is 14 amino acids. The DNA for the CDR3 is TGTGCCAGCAGAGGCCGGACAGGGATATACGAGCAGTACTTC. This gives the protein CASRGRTGIYEQYF.

This clonotype was seen only a few times. V usage is TRBV6-5 and J usage is TRBJ2-7; 8 nucleotides match TRBD1. The ends lost 10 bases at V and 4 bases at J; junction bases unmatched: 6. This CDR3 is built from 12 residues. In germline, CDR1 is MNHEY, CDR2 SVGAGI. In DNA, the CDR3 is TGTGCCACCACAGGGGGTCAATACGAGCAGTACTTC. Translated: CATTGGQYEQYF.

The chain couples TRBV6-1 to TRBJ2-3; tentatively, D is TRBD1 (6 bases). CDR1 is MNHNS and CDR2 is SASEGT in the germline V gene. V was trimmed by 3 bases and J by 3 bases, leaving 10 bases between them. This CDR3 has 14 amino acids. CDR3 in DNA: TGTGCCAGCAGTGAGGACAGTCTAACAGATACGCAGTATTTT. This translates into CASSEDSLTDTQYF.

In this sample, this clonotype turned up a few times. The chain uses TRBV29-1 and TRBJ2-7; TRBD2 matches 7 bases. CDR1 and CDR2 from the germline V gene are SQVTM and ANQGSEA. The CDR3 is 12 amino acids. The V segment lost 1 base and the J segment 3 bases; nucleotides outside the gene matches: 0. CDR3 loop: CSVEASGYEQYF. In nucleotides, the CDR3 is TGCAGCGTTGAAGCTAGCGGCTACGAGCAGTACTTC.

This clonotype was found a few times. J is TRBJ2-7 and V is TRBV9; 7 bases agree with TRBD2. Germline CDR1 is SGDLS and CDR2 is YYNGEE. The CDR3 has 15 amino acids. V gave up 0 bases and J gave up 5 bases; unmatched junction bases: 8. The CDR3 protein is CASSVGRGSIDEQYF. The CDR3 DNA sequence: TGTGCCAGCAGCGTAGGCCGCGGGAGTATCGACGAGCAGTACTTC. Full variable domain (outside the CDR3, taken from reference TRBV9 and TRBJ2-7): DSGVTQTPKHLITATGQRVTLRCSPRSGDLSVYWYQQSLDQGLQFLIQYYNGEERAKGNILERFSAQQFPDLHSELNLSSLELGDSALYFCASSVGRGSIDEQYFGPGTRLTVT.

The chain recombines TRBV11-2 with TRBJ2-1; TRBD2 might be the D (5 bases). The J call is in doubt because the DNA end fits TRBJ2-7 better. The CDR3 is 13 amino acids. The germline gives CDR1 SGHAT, CDR2 FQNNGV. The chain's CDR3 is CASRRVGYNEQYF. The CDR3 coding sequence is TGTGCCAGCAGGAGGGTTGGCTACAATGAGCAGTACTTC.

The table lists this clonotype with a few counts. The V gene is TRBV27, the J gene TRBJ1-2; 8 positions agree with TRBD1. The CDR3 is 13 amino acids. The germline V gene has CDR1 MNHEY and CDR2 SMNVEV (reference sequence). The V segment lost 5 bases and the J segment 5 bases; nucleotides outside the gene matches: 4. This CDR3 is CASSQDRAYGYTF. In DNA, the CDR3 is TGTGCCAGCAGTCAGGACAGGGCATATGGCTACACCTTC.

V is TRBV7-6 and J is TRBJ2-7; 11 nucleotides align to TRBD2. The trim removed 1 base at V and 0 bases at J, leaving 8 bases unmatched. This CDR3 region has 18 residues. Per germline, CDR1 SGHVS and CDR2 FNYEAQ. CDR3 nucleotides: TGTGCCAGCAGCTTAGAAGCTAGCGGGGGGCCCAGCTCCTACGAGCAGTACTTC. Translated: CASSLEASGGPSSYEQYF.

The chain couples TRBV28 to TRBJ2-3; D is unresolved. V was trimmed by 6 bases and J by 6 bases, leaving 10 bases between them. The germline CDR1 and CDR2 sequences are MDHEN and SYDVKM. The CDR3 contains 12 residues. CDR3 amino acids: CASRLRPDTQYF. As DNA, the CDR3 is TGTGCCAGCAGACTTCGCCCGGATACGCAGTATTTT.

The sample holds a few counts of this clonotype. This chain links TRBV28 with TRBJ2-3; the D gene is possibly TRBD2 (5 bases). Germline CDR1 is MDHEN and CDR2 is SYDVKM. The CDR3 runs 15 residues. Deletions cut 3 bases from V and 1 base from J, with 11 bases between. Here the CDR3 reads CASSLSGAGTDTQYF. CDR3 nucleotide sequence: TGTGCCAGCAGTTTGAGCGGTGCCGGCACAGATACGCAGTATTTT.

The J gene is TRBJ1-1, the V gene TRBV6-4; 7 bases map to TRBD1. CDR3 length equals 13 residues. The germline CDR1 and CDR2 sequences are MRHNA and SNTAGT. After removal of 5 bases from V and 5 bases from J, the junction contained 5 bases not matched to a gene. The CDR3 coding sequence is TGTGCCAGCAGTAAGACAGGGAGGACTGAAGCTTTCTTT. As protein: CASSKTGRTEAFF.

The rearrangement uses TRBV29-1 and TRBJ2-1; 11 bases align to TRBD2. The CDR3 is made up of 11 amino acids. V shed 7 bases, J shed 7 bases, and the junction held 0 bases outside the gene matches. Germline V lookup: CDR1 SQVTM, CDR2 ANQGSEA. CDR3 DNA sequence: TGCAGCGCTAGCGGGAGGAATGAGCAGTTCTTC. This sequence encodes CSASGRNEQFF.

V is TRBV6-6 and J is TRBJ2-2; 13 nucleotides line up with TRBD2. CDR1 and CDR2 (germline): MNHNY, SVGAGI (reference sequence). The CDR3 is 16 residues long. The J segment lost 3 bases and the V segment lost 7 bases, leaving 5 bases of the junction unmatched. CDR3 sequence reads: CASTGTSGDDTGELFF. CDR3 nucleotides: TGTGCCAGCACCGGGACTAGCGGGGACGACACCGGGGAGCTGTTTTTT.

This clonotype was seen once. This chain uses TRBV6-5 with TRBJ2-2; perhaps D is TRBD1 or TRBD2 (5 bases each). V gave up 7 bases and J gave up 7 bases, with 16 bases separating them. The CDR3 has 14 residues. Looked up from germline, CDR1 is MNHEY and CDR2 is SVGAGI. Here the CDR3 DNA reads TGTGCCAGCAAAAATGGGGGTTTGCGCGGGGAGCTGTTTTTT. It translates to CASKNGGLRGELFF.

The chain recombines TRBV11-2 with TRBJ2-6; no clear D gene. The V end was cut by 3 bases, the J end by 0 bases, with 3 bases between. Germline V lookup: CDR1 SGHAT, CDR2 FQNNGV. This CDR3 comprises 14 residues. CDR3 sequence reads: CASSFRSGANVLTF. CDR3 coding DNA: TGTGCCAGCAGCTTCCGCTCTGGGGCCAACGTCCTGACTTTC.

This clonotype was recorded a few times. One end of the junction does not line up with germline, which may come from a read error. The chain joins TRBV2 to TRBJ2-5; D may be TRBD2 (6 bases). CDR1 and CDR2 from the germline V gene are SNHLY and FYNNEI. This CDR3 has 14 residues. Written as DNA, the CDR3 is TGTGCCAGCAGCGAAGTCGGAGGGAGGGAGACCCAGTACTTC. Translated: CASSEVGGRETQYF. Filled out from reference TRBV2 and TRBJ2-5, the complete variable domain reads EPEVTQTPSHQVTQMGQEVILRCVPISNHLYFYWYRQILGQKVEFLVSFYNNEISEKSEIFDDQFSVERPDGSNFTLKIRSTKLEDSAMYFCASSEVGGRETQYFGPGTRLLVL.

Only a few counts were recorded for this clonotype. V is TRBV4-2 and J is TRBJ2-3, with 7 bases identical to TRBD2. V shed 0 bases, J shed 0 bases, and the junction held 6 bases outside the gene matches. Germline values: CDR1 LGHNA, CDR2 YNFKEQ. CDR3 length: 17 amino acids. CDR3: CASSQDGERESTDTQYF. CDR3 coding DNA: TGTGCCAGCAGCCAAGATGGCGAGCGGGAAAGCACAGATACGCAGTATTTT.

For the CDR3, the DNA is TGTGCCATCAGTGACCCAGGCTACGAGCAGTACTTC. Encoded protein: CAISDPGYEQYF. V is TRBV10-3 and J is TRBJ2-7, with D unresolved. The germline CDR1 and CDR2 sequences are ENHRY and SYGVKD. Trimming cost V 3 bases and J 3 bases, with 6 bases left between them. The CDR3 consists of 12 residues.

The chain links TRBV6-5 to TRBJ1-1; D unclear. The germline gives CDR1 MNHEY, CDR2 SVGAGI. This CDR3 is 15 amino acids long. V lost 6 bases and J 1 base, leaving 15 bases between the germline ends. The CDR3 DNA reads TGTGCCAGCAGCCGACTGATTACGGGGAACACTGAAGCTTTCTTT. It yields the protein CASSRLITGNTEAFF.

The chain uses TRBV4-1 and TRBJ1-5; D possibly corresponds to TRBD1 (5 bases). This CDR3 comprises 16 residues. The V gene lost 3 bases and the J gene lost 1 base, with 13 bases spanning the gap. Germline V gene data show CDR1 as MGHRA and CDR2 as YSYEKL. The CDR3 DNA reads as TGCGCCAGCAGCCATGAAGGGGCTCGAAGCAATCAGCCCCAGCATTTT. This translates into CASSHEGARSNQPQHF.